These 19 T cell receptor beta chains were sequenced from one sample in a study of control samples from healthy donors and cancer patients. Method: immunoSEQ multiplex PCR; TCRdb's copy keeps in-frame clones and lacks some. The sample holds approximately 28,000 clones, 91% seen once. The specimen was PBMCs. Receptor source: a middle-aged man with lung cancer.

The J gene is TRBJ1-2, the V gene TRBV4-3; D not resolved. The CDR3 totals 17 residues. CDR1 and CDR2 (germline): LGHNA, YSLEER. V was cut by 2 bases and J by 3 bases, with 19 bases left in between. CDR3 residues: CASSQSLVGRQYYGYTF. The CDR3 coding sequence is TGCGCCAGCAGCCAATCTCTAGTTGGGCGACAATACTATGGCTACACCTTC.

The chain has TRBV7-2 and TRBJ2-7, with 13 positions matching TRBD2. Germline CDR1 is SGHTA and CDR2 is FQGNSA. CDR3 length equals 15 residues. J was trimmed by 4 bases and V by 3 bases; bases with no gene match: 3. The CDR3 DNA is TGTGCCAGCAGCTTCAGGACTAGCGGGGGATACGAGCAGTACTTC. Amino acid sequence: CASSFRTSGGYEQYF.

The chain recombines TRBV28 with TRBJ1-4; TRBD1 aligns across 8 bases. There are 15 residues in the CDR3. Per the germline V gene, CDR1 is MDHEN and CDR2 is SYDVKM. Trimming at V came to 6 bases and at J to 4 bases, leaving 7 bases not matched to a gene. This chain's CDR3 is CASSLRDRHNEKLFF. In nucleotides, the CDR3 is TGTGCCAGCAGCCTCCGGGACAGGCATAATGAAAAACTGTTTTTT.

The genes are TRBV11-2 and TRBJ1-4; a weak D match, TRBD1 (5 bases). Germline V gives CDR1 SGHAT, CDR2 FQNNGV. The CDR3 consists of 15 residues. V lost 2 bases and J 4 bases, leaving 11 bases between the germline ends. DNA for the CDR3: TGTGCCAGCAGCTTATACGCAGGGAGTAATGAAAAACTGTTTTTT. This sequence encodes CASSLYAGSNEKLFF. Full variable domain (missing parts from reference TRBV11-2 and TRBJ1-4): EAGVAQSPRYKIIEKRQSVAFWCNPISGHATLYWYQQILGQGPKLLIQFQNNGVVDDSQLPKDRFSAERLKGVDSTLKIQPAKLEDSAVYLCASSLYAGSNEKLFFGSGTQLSVL.

The chain carries TRBV6-2 or TRBV6-3 and TRBJ1-5, with D unclear. Germline CDR1 reads MNHEY; CDR2 reads SVGEGT. The V gene lost 5 bases and the J gene lost 8 bases, with 10 bases spanning the gap. The CDR3 has 12 residues. CDR3 DNA sequence: TGTGCCAGCAGTCCAGAAAGGGAGCCCCAGCATTTT. Protein: CASSPEREPQHF.

This chain uses TRBV7-2 with TRBJ1-5; D is possibly TRBD1 (6 bases). The ends were cut back, 5 bases at V and 2 bases at J, with 10 bases in the middle. The CDR3 length is 14 residues. Germline V gene data show CDR1 as SGHTA and CDR2 as FQGNSA. The CDR3 region is CASSPGDGNQPQHF. In DNA form, the CDR3 reads TGTGCCAGCAGCCCAGGGGACGGCAATCAGCCCCAGCATTTT.

This chain joins TRBV7-6 and TRBJ1-4; D gene unclear. The V gene lost 5 bases and the J gene lost 7 bases, with 14 bases spanning the gap. CDR1 and CDR2 (germline): SGHVS, FNYEAQ. The CDR3 covers 14 residues. The CDR3 nucleotides read TGTGCCAGCAGCCCTGGACTGTTACTTGAAAAACTGTTTTTT. As protein: CASSPGLLLEKLFF.

The rearrangement uses TRBV6-5 and TRBJ2-7; maybe TRBD1 (6 bases). The germline CDR1 and CDR2 sequences are MNHEY and SVGAGI. V lost 5 bases, J lost 9 bases, and 14 bases lay in between. The CDR3 totals 12 residues. The CDR3 reads CASSILQGVQYF. CDR3 bases: TGTGCCAGCAGTATTTTACAGGGTGTGCAGTACTTC.

The chain links TRBV3-1 (or the pseudogene TRBV3-2) to TRBJ2-7, with a weak D call TRBD1 (5 bases). The V and J ends lost 5 bases and 2 bases respectively, with 19 bases between them. The CDR3 has 16 amino acids. Germline V gene data show CDR1 as LGHDT and CDR2 as YNNKEL (reference sequence). CDR3 protein: CASSSSDIYLTYEQYF. The CDR3 nucleotides read TGTGCCAGCAGCTCATCGGACATCTACTTAACCTACGAGCAGTACTTC.

The chain employs TRBV15 and TRBJ2-5, with 9 bases fitting TRBD2. The CDR3 sequence is 17 residues long. CDR1 LNHNV and CDR2 YYDKDF come from the germline V gene (reference sequence). The V gene end was trimmed by 2 bases and the J gene end by 1 base; junction bases not matched to a gene: 8. CDR3 loop: CATSRLKAGGRQETQYF. CDR3 bases: TGTGCCACCAGCAGATTGAAAGCGGGGGGCCGCCAAGAGACCCAGTACTTC.

The CDR3 loop reads CASSPVPLSGGLYF. In nucleotides, the CDR3 is TGTGCCAGCAGCCCCGTACCCCTTAGCGGGGGCCTTTACTTC. The chain recombines TRBV7-9 with TRBJ2-7; 9 nucleotides match TRBD2. The CDR3 is 14 amino acids. Germline-derived CDR1 and CDR2 are SEHNR and FQNEAQ (reference sequence). Trimming cost V 5 bases and J 13 bases; bases outside gene matches: 15.

The chain joins TRBV7-2 to TRBJ1-2; a possible D gene is TRBD1 (5 bases). The CDR3 runs 15 residues. Germline V CDR1 and CDR2: SGHTA, FQGNSA. V dropped 5 bases and J dropped 2 bases, with 15 bases sitting between them. The CDR3 DNA reads TGTGCCAGCAGCGGGAGGGGCAGGGCAAACTATGGCTACACCTTC. Translating it yields CASSGRGRANYGYTF.

This chain joins TRBV3-1 (or the pseudogene TRBV3-2) and TRBJ1-2, with D unclear. Germline CDR1 is LGHDT and CDR2 is YNNKEL (reference sequence). This CDR3 has 14 residues. Between the trimmed V and J ends, which lost 6 bases and 4 bases, there was a span of 15 bases. CDR3 nucleotides: TGTGCCAGCAGAGAGGCAGGTGATTCCTATGGCTACACCTTC. Translating it yields CASREAGDSYGYTF.

V gene TRBV4-3 combines with J gene TRBJ2-1; 7 nucleotides agree with TRBD2. The length of the CDR3 is 14 residues. Germline V lookup: CDR1 LGHNA, CDR2 YSLEER. Unmatched junction bases numbered 6, after V lost 0 bases and J lost 10 bases. The CDR3 spells CASSQDWGGREQFF. CDR3 coding DNA: TGCGCCAGCAGCCAAGATTGGGGGGGAAGAGAGCAGTTCTTC.

The genes are TRBV29-1 and TRBJ2-7, with D possibly being TRBD2 (5 bases). Germline lookup yields CDR1 SQVTM and CDR2 ANQGSEA. Trimming removed 7 bases from V and 5 bases from J, with 18 bases in between. The CDR3 runs 13 residues. The CDR3 DNA reads as TGCAGCGCAGAAGAGGGATTTTCCGACGAGCAGTACTTC. It yields the protein CSAEEGFSDEQYF.

The chain is built from TRBV28 and TRBJ1-1, with D possibly being TRBD1 (6 bases). This CDR3 spans 14 amino acids. V shed 7 bases and J shed 11 bases, with 23 bases lying between them. Looked up from germline, CDR1 is MDHEN and CDR2 is SYDVKM. Written as DNA, the CDR3 is TGTGCCAGCACCGAAGGACAGACGAAATTGGGGGCTTTCTTT. Protein: CASTEGQTKLGAFF.

V and J are TRBV5-1 and TRBJ1-1; weak D call: TRBD1 (5 bases). CDR1 is SGHRS, CDR2 YFSETQ, per germline. V gave up 3 bases and J gave up 3 bases, with 12 bases separating them. The CDR3 loop spans 14 amino acids. This CDR3 reads CASSSRGSDTEAFF. The CDR3 nucleotides are TGCGCCAGCAGCTCGAGGGGATCCGACACTGAAGCTTTCTTT.

This clone was observed a single time. The chain is built from TRBV30 and TRBJ2-7, with TRBD1 matching over 7 bases. The CDR3 runs 12 residues. The germline V gene has CDR1 GTSNPN and CDR2 SVGIG (reference sequence). J gave up 3 bases and V 6 bases, and 5 bases lay outside the gene matches. CDR3 sequence (DNA): TGTGCCTGTACCCAGGGGGACTACGAGCAGTACTTC. Translating it yields CACTQGDYEQYF.

The chain joins TRBV5-1 to TRBJ1-6, with TRBD1 matching 9 bases. V lost 5 bases, J lost 8 bases, and 8 bases stayed unmatched. Germline loops: CDR1 SGHRS, CDR2 YFSETQ. The CDR3 covers 15 residues. The CDR3 DNA is TGCGCCAGCAGACCTCCGGGACAGGGTTATTCACCCCTCCACTTT. This encodes CASRPPGQGYSPLHF.